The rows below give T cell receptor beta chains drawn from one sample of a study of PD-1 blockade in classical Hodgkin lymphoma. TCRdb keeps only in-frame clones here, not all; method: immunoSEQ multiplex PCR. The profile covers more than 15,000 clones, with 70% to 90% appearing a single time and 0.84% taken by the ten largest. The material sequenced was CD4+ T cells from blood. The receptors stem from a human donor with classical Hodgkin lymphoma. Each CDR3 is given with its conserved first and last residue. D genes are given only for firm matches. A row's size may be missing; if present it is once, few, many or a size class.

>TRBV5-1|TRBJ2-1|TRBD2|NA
CASSLTSGRSPSYNEQFF
TGCGCCAGCAGCCTGACTAGCGGGAGATCCCCGTCCTACAATGAGCAGTTCTTC
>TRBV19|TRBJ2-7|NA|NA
CASRPGAQLSPYEQYF
TGTGCCAGTAGACCAGGGGCCCAACTTTCCCCCTACGAGCAGTACTTC
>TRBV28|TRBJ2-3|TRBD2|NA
CASSFSLASGTSTKDTQYF
TGTGCCAGCAGTTTCTCGTTGGCTAGCGGGACATCAACCAAAGATACGCAGTATTTT
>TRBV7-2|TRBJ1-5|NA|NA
CASSLVGGNNQPQHF
TGTGCCAGCAGCTTAGTAGGGGGAAACAATCAGCCCCAGCATTTT
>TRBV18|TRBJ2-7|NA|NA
CASSNKGYEQYF
TGTGCCAGCTCAAATAAGGGCTACGAGCAGTACTTC
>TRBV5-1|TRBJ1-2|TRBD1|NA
CASSSTGVYGYTF
TGCGCCAGCAGCAGTACAGGGGTTTATGGCTACACCTTC
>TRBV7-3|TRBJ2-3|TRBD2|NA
CASSLDRLAETGTDTQYF
TGTGCCAGCAGCTTAGACCGGCTAGCGGAAACGGGTACAGATACGCAGTATTTT
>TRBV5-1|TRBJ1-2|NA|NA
CASSLDGRGGGYTF
TGCGCCAGCAGCTTGGATGGCAGGGGAGGCGGCTACACCTTC
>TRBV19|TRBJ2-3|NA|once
CASSIPQGQKDTQYF
TGTGCCAGTAGTATTCCCCAGGGCCAAAAGGATACGCAGTATTTT
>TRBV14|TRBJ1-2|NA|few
CASSQVKTGRDGYTF
TGTGCCAGCAGCCAAGTGAAAACCGGGAGAGATGGCTACACCTTC
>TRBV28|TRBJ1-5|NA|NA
CASSLSLGGRVGQPQHF
TGTGCCAGCAGTTTAAGTCTTGGGGGGCGCGTCGGTCAGCCCCAGCATTTT
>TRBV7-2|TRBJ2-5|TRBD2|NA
CASRRTSGRGEETQYF
TGTGCCAGCAGGAGGACTAGCGGGAGGGGGGAGGAGACCCAGTACTTC
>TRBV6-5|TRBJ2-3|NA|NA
CASSFSGGTDTQYF
TGTGCCAGCAGTTTTTCAGGAGGCACAGATACGCAGTATTTT
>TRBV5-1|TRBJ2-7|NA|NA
CASSLDQAPYEQYF
TGCGCCAGCAGCTTGGATCAGGCCCCCTACGAGCAGTACTTC
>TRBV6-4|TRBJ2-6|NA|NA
CASSDSQNKLGANVLTF
TGTGCCAGCAGTGACTCGCAGAACAAACTTGGGGCCAACGTCCTGACTTTC
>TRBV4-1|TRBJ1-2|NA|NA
CASSQEKTRLTVGYTF
TGCGCCAGCAGCCAAGAGAAAACGCGGCTAACCGTCGGCTACACCTTC
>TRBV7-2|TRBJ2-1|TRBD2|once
CASSLGRSSGRALNEQFF
TGTGCCAGCAGCTTAGGGAGGTCTAGCGGGAGGGCCCTCAATGAGCAGTTCTTC
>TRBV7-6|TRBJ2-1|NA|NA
CASSYGKYNEQFF
TGTGCCAGCAGCTATGGAAAATACAATGAGCAGTTCTTC
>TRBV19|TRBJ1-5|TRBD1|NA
CASTPDRGAYSNQPQHF
TGTGCCAGTACCCCGGACAGGGGGGCCTATAGCAATCAGCCCCAGCATTTT
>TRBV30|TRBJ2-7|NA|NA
CAWSVRGSEQYF
TGTGCCTGGAGTGTTCGGGGGAGCGAGCAGTACTTC
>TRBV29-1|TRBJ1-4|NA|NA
CSVEGSGGSNEKLFF
TGCAGCGTTGAGGGGTCGGGGGGCTCTAATGAAAAACTGTTTTTT
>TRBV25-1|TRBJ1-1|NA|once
CASAKRDTEAFF
TGTGCCAGCGCCAAACGGGACACTGAAGCTTTCTTT
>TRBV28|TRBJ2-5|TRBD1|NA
CASSDRTGLGETQYF
TGTGCCAGCAGTGATAGGACAGGGCTTGGAGAGACCCAGTACTTC
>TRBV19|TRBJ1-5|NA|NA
CASTSGRGQPQHF
TGTGCCAGTACGTCTGGTCGGGGCCAGCCCCAGCATTTT
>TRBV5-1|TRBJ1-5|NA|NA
CASSLGIGSSNQPQHF
TGCGCCAGCAGCTTGGGGATAGGGAGTAGCAATCAGCCCCAGCATTTT
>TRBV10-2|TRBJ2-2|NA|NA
CASSEVRTVNTGELFF
TGCGCCAGCAGTGAAGTCCGGACAGTAAACACCGGGGAGCTGTTTTTT
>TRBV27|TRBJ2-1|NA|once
CASSQNDRSYNEQFF
TGTGCCAGCAGTCAGAACGACAGGTCCTACAATGAGCAGTTCTTC
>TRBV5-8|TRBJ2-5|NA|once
CASSLVGLGETQYF
TGTGCCAGCAGCTTAGTCGGTCTGGGAGAGACCCAGTACTTC
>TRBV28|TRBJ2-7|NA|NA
CATTGSSYEQYF
TGTGCCACGACGGGAAGCTCCTACGAGCAGTACTTC
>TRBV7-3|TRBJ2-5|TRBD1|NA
CASSDDRDRGRETQYF
TGTGCCAGCAGCGATGACCGGGACAGGGGCCGGGAGACCCAGTACTTC
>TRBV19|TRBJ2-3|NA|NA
CASSTTGRVGDTQYF
TGTGCCAGTAGTACTACAGGGCGGGTTGGGGATACGCAGTATTTT
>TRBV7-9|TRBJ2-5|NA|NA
CASSLYGAETQYF
TGTGCCAGCAGCTTGTACGGGGCAGAGACCCAGTACTTC
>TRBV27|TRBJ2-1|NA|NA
CASCFRALGASYNEQFF
TGTGCCAGCTGTTTCCGGGCCCTCGGGGCTTCGTACAATGAGCAGTTCTTC
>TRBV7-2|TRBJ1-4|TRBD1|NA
CASSLTGGQGPNEKLFF
TGTGCCAGCAGCTTAACTGGGGGACAGGGGCCGAATGAAAAACTGTTTTTT
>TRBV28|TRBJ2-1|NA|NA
CASSGPGGAYNEQFF
TGTGCCAGCAGTGGACCAGGGGGGGCTTACAATGAGCAGTTCTTC
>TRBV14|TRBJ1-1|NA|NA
CASSLQSRGGAEAFF
TGTGCCAGCAGCCTCCAAAGCAGGGGAGGGGCTGAAGCTTTCTTT
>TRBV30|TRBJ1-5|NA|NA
CAWSVGGEQPQHF
TGTGCCTGGAGTGTAGGAGGGGAGCAGCCCCAGCATTTT
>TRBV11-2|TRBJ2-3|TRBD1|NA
CASSFLGQAISSTDTQYF
TGTGCCAGCAGCTTTCTAGGACAGGCAATTTCTAGCACAGATACGCAGTATTTT
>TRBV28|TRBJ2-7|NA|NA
CASSFGRREQYF
TGTGCCAGCAGTTTCGGGCGTAGGGAGCAGTACTTC
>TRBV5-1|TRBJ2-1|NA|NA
CASSLVRGSYNEQFF
TGCGCCAGCAGCTTGGTAAGGGGCTCCTACAATGAGCAGTTCTTC
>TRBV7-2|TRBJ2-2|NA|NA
CASSLLGGNTGELFF
TGTGCCAGCAGCTTACTTGGGGGCAACACCGGGGAGCTGTTTTTT
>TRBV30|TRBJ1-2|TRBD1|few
CAWRPGTGLNYGYTF
TGTGCCTGGCGACCCGGGACAGGGCTAAACTATGGCTACACCTTC
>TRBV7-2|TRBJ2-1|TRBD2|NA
CASSYEASGHYNEQFF
TGTGCCAGCAGCTATGAGGCTAGCGGACACTACAATGAGCAGTTCTTC
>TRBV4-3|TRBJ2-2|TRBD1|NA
CASSQVTGTVNTGELFF
TGCGCCAGCAGCCAAGTTACCGGGACAGTAAACACCGGGGAGCTGTTTTTT
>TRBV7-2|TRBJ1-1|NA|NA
CASSLVEIVVLNTEAFF
TGTGCCAGCAGCTTAGTAGAGATAGTGGTGTTGAACACTGAAGCTTTCTTT
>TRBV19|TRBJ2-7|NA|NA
CASSPDGTAAYEQYF
TGTGCCAGTAGCCCTGACGGGACGGCTGCCTACGAGCAGTACTTC
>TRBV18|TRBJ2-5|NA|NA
CASSPQGTQGAETQYF
TGTGCCAGCTCACCACAGGGGACACAGGGAGCGGAGACCCAGTACTTC
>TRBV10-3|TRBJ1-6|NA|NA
CAISESGEGYSPLHF
TGTGCCATCAGTGAGTCGGGGGAGGGTTATTCACCCCTCCACTTT
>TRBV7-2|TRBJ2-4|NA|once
CASSLSPGDIQYF
TGTGCCAGCAGCTTATCCCCAGGGGACATTCAGTACTTC
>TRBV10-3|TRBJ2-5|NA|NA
CAISDGATETQYF
TGTGCCATCAGTGACGGGGCGACAGAGACCCAGTACTTC